This T cell receptor (beta chain) comes out of a study of tumor-infiltrating lymphocytes in primary liver carcinoma. Findings of the study overall: Relative to tumor region pairs, the tumor-adjacent and tumor-blood pairs showed overlap that was lower. Top clones occupying all five tumor regions numbered only about 7.5-25%.

Unsorted bulk tissue, roughly 20-34 mg of it, served as the source for co-extraction of RNA and DNA. Donors were untreated and chronically infected with HBV. Every tumor sample had over 85% viable tumor cells. Note on this clonotype: Its antigen is not known. Likely a read error: the CDR3 ends without its conserved phenylalanine or tryptophan.

This CDR3 is 12 amino acids long. Per germline, CDR1 SQVTM and CDR2 ANQGSEA. With 6 bases removed from V and 4 bases from J, the gap between germline ends came to 12 bases. Synthesis of TCR beta cDNA was carried out from approximately 0.55 ug total RNA with a constant-region primer. Three nested multiplex PCR rounds, a slightly modified ARM-PCR, produced the libraries for TCR beta. The first two PCR rounds, roughly 10 cycles each, used TRBV1-TRBV30 forward primers and a C-beta reverse primer. A single record per CDR3 protein comes from TCRdb applying MiXCR to the multiplex PCR reads. The sample shows 20,000 to 25,000 distinct CDR3 sequences, roughly 79% of them seen only once.

The chain links TRBV29-1 to TRBJ1-1; possible D gene TRBD1, 5 bases. The receptor was isolated from a woman aged 25 to 45 with primary liver carcinoma and hepatitis B virus infection. The sequenced sample was liver tumor tissue from sampling region 1. The subset here: tumor region T1, superior pole. The CDR3 spells CSVETVGTEAFS. CDR3 bases: TGCAGCGTCGAGACAGTGGGCACTGAAGCTTTCTCT.